This T cell receptor (beta chain) was found in a study of circulating and synovial CD4+ cells in juvenile arthritis. A remark on this clone: The antigen is not known.

The V end was cut by 6 bases, the J end by 6 bases, with 6 bases between. This CDR3 has 11 amino acids. Germline V CDR1 and CDR2: WSHSY, SAAADI. The method was immunoSEQ multiplex PCR; TCRdb's version includes in-frame clones alone and lacks a portion of them. The sample yields approximately 15,000 clones, more than 75% seen once. General observations from the study: Compared with bulk blood, circulating pathogenic-like lymphocytes shared substantially more CDR3 sequences with synovial T cells. The pathogenic-like versus bulk T cell difference escaped Vbeta family analysis.

The sequence was obtained from a human donor with juvenile idiopathic arthritis. The chain combines TRBV10-2 with TRBJ2-4; unclear D gene. Sequencing used CD4+ T cells from blood. This chain's CDR3 is CASSPLNIQYF. CDR3 bases: TGCGCCAGCAGCCCTCTAAACATTCAGTACTTC.